This T cell receptor beta chain was profiled in a study of OX40 agonist ivuxolimab in advanced cancers. Assay: immunoSEQ multiplex PCR; the TCRdb copy retains only in-frame clones and omits some. Of 75,000 to 90,000 clones in the sample, 80% to 95% were seen once. The CDR3 has 16 amino acids. J gave up 2 bases and V 5 bases, and 6 bases lay outside the gene matches. CDR1 is LNHDA, CDR2 SQIVND, per germline (reference sequence). The sample in question was CD4+ or CD8+ T cells sorted from blood, obtained in a trial of the OX40 agonist ivuxolimab. The rearrangement uses TRBV19 and TRBJ2-6; 7 bases fit TRBD1. This clonotype was obtained from an adult with an advanced solid tumor such as melanoma, head and neck, liver or kidney cancer. CDR3 amino acids: CASSAATGAGANVLTF. CDR3 DNA sequence: TGTGCCAGTAGTGCCGCCACAGGGGCTGGGGCCAACGTCCTGACTTTC.